The clone carrying this TCR beta chain was recorded a few times. Antigen unknown. This sample is drawn from a study of cytomegalovirus exposure and HLA in healthy donors. About the study: A prior study identified 117 million unique TCR beta sequences from roughly 180 million T cells. Overall study findings and caveats: When the data were analyzed later, several of the most significant clusters appeared to be linked to common viral pathogens. It was reported in a later analysis that an Asian-associated ancestry cluster showed fewer N-insertions than the 666-donor mean.

It was with 60 Vbeta and 13 Jbeta primers that the PCR ran. Here immunoSEQ multiplex PCR was the method, and the copy in TCRdb shows in-frame clones only, minus some. The table records about 190,000 clones, roughly 76% of them present only once. V lost 5 bases and J lost 1; bases outside the gene matches: 3. CDR3 length: 15 amino acids. Germline V CDR1 and CDR2: MDHEN, SYDVKM. The chain couples TRBV28 to TRBJ2-3, with TRBD2 matching over 10 bases. The sequence was collected from a woman in her thirties in good health and CMV-seropositive. Sequences were obtained from PBMCs. The CDR3 DNA sequence: TGTGCCAGCAGTACTAGCGGGGACGGCACAGATACGCAGTATTTT. It encodes CASSTSGDGTDTQYF.